The 15 T cell receptor beta chains presented below share a single source sample, sequenced in a study of response to subunit inactivated influenza vaccine. MiXCR, applied by TCRdb to the RT-PCR reads, yields one record per CDR3 protein. The table has roughly 500,000 distinct CDR3 sequences, more than 15% seen once. The material sequenced was CD4+ T cells sorted from PBMCs, taken less than 30 months after vaccination. These receptors were obtained from a man aged 50 to 69 who received an inactivated influenza vaccine.

CDR3 bases: TGCAGTGCTAGAAAGCCGGGCGGCATCCAAGAGACCCAGTACTTC. Its protein is CSARKPGGIQETQYF. The gene calls are TRBV20-1 and TRBJ2-5; D is unresolved. Germline lookup yields CDR1 DFQATT and CDR2 SNEGSKA (reference sequence). Trimming took off 2 bases at V and 1 base at J, with 14 bases between the two ends. CDR3 length equals 15 residues.

The chain links TRBV29-1 to TRBJ2-5, with D unresolved. Trimming pared 1 base from V and 5 bases from J, leaving 5 bases between. The CDR3 is made up of 11 amino acids. Germline CDR1 SQVTM, CDR2 ANQGSEA. CDR3 sequence reads: CSVEGGETQYF. In DNA form, the CDR3 reads TGCAGCGTTGAAGGGGGTGAGACCCAGTACTTC.

This clonotype was detected ten times or more. The V call is TRBV5-1, the J call TRBJ2-5; D may correspond to TRBD1 or TRBD2 (5 bases each). Trimming shortened V by 3 bases and J by 1 base, and 7 bases separated the two germline ends. Germline CDR1 and CDR2: SGHRS and YFSETQ. CDR3 length equals 13 residues. The CDR3 here is CASSSGPQETQYF. In DNA form, the CDR3 reads TGCGCCAGCAGCTCGGGACCCCAAGAGACCCAGTACTTC. Combining the CDR3 with reference TRBV5-1 and TRBJ2-5 gives the whole variable domain KAGVTQTPRYLIKTRGQQVTLSCSPISGHRSVSWYQQTPGQGLQFLFEYFSETQRNKGNFPGRFSGRQFSNSRSEMNVSTLELGDSALYLCASSSGPQETQYFGPGTRLLVL.

As for this clonotype: Mismatch with germline at one junction end may stem from a read error. The rearrangement uses TRBV20-1 and TRBJ2-1, with D perhaps TRBD2 (6 bases). In germline, CDR1 is DFQATT, CDR2 SNEGSKA (reference sequence). CDR3 size: 14 residues. The chain's CDR3 is CSARDRRGDNEQFF. The CDR3 DNA is TGCAGTGCTAGAGATCGGAGGGGAGACAATGAGCAATTCTTC.

The chain recombines TRBV6-1 with TRBJ1-5; D gene unclear. The germline CDR1 and CDR2 sequences are MNHNS and SASEGT. CDR3 length: 12 amino acids. The V and J ends lost 1 base and 6 bases respectively, with 4 bases between them. CDR3 nucleotide sequence: TGTGCCAGCAGTGAAGTTGGTCAGCCCCAGCATTTT. Amino acid sequence: CASSEVGQPQHF.

This clonotype was found a few times. V and J are TRBV29-1 and TRBJ2-2; 9 bases line up with TRBD1. CDR1 SQVTM and CDR2 ANQGSEA come from the germline V gene. This CDR3 is 17 amino acids long. V lost 0 bases to trimming and J lost 4 bases; unmatched junction nucleotides: 9. Here the CDR3 DNA reads TGCAGCGTTGAAGATCCTGGGGGACAGGGAGGCACCGGGGAGCTGTTTTTT. Its translation is CSVEDPGGQGGTGELFF.

The rearrangement joins TRBV28 to TRBJ2-7, with TRBD2 identical over 7 bases. Germline V gene lookup returns CDR1 MDHEN and CDR2 SYDVKM. CDR3 length: 15 amino acids. J gave up 5 bases and V 2 bases, and 9 bases lay outside the gene matches. The CDR3 bases are TGTGCCAGCAGTTTAAGGGCTAGCGGAAACGACGAGCAGTACTTC. Its protein product is CASSLRASGNDEQYF. Full variable domain (outside the CDR3, taken from reference TRBV28 and TRBJ2-7): DVKVTQSSRYLVKRTGEKVFLECVQDMDHENMFWYRQDPGLGLRLIYFSYDVKMKEKGDIPEGYSVSREKKERFSLILESASTNQTSMYLCASSLRASGNDEQYFGPGTRLTVT.

The chain is built from TRBV4-3 and TRBJ2-3, with 7 bases matching TRBD2. The CDR3 loop spans 13 amino acids. The ends lost 0 bases at V and 15 bases at J; junction bases unmatched: 9. Germline CDR1 LGHNA, CDR2 YSLEER. The CDR3 sequence: CASSQESAGRTYF. In nucleotides, the CDR3 is TGCGCCAGCAGCCAAGAGTCGGCCGGGAGGACTTATTTT.

This clonotype was observed a handful of times. This sequence joins TRBV29-1 and TRBJ2-7; 9 positions agree with TRBD1. The CDR3 is made up of 13 amino acids. V was pared by 4 bases and J by 3 bases, with 4 bases of the junction left unmatched. Germline assignment: CDR1 SQVTM and CDR2 ANQGSEA. CDR3 protein: CSVGVDRGYEQYF. The CDR3 DNA follows: TGCAGCGTTGGAGTGGACAGGGGCTACGAGCAGTACTTC.

This clonotype has only a few counts. The rearrangement links TRBV20-1 to TRBJ2-3; 7 bases agree with TRBD1. Germline V gene sequence: CDR1 DFQATT, CDR2 SNEGSKA (reference sequence). With V trimmed by 0 bases and J by 4 bases, 10 bases remained unmatched. The CDR3 covers 16 residues. The CDR3 DNA sequence: TGCAGTGCTAGAGATCTCTACGAGGGGGCGGCAGATACGCAGTATTTT. Residues: CSARDLYEGAADTQYF.

This clonotype was seen repeatedly, ten times or more. V usage is TRBV5-1 and J usage is TRBJ1-1; unclear D gene. The CDR3 contains 14 residues. The germline CDR1 and CDR2 sequences are SGHRS and YFSETQ. Trimming shortened V by 3 bases and J by 4 bases, and 13 bases separated the two germline ends. The CDR3 nucleotides read TGCGCCAGCAGCTCCCAGTCGGAACGCACTGAAGCTTTCTTT. Protein sequence: CASSSQSERTEAFF.

This clonotype was seen only a few times. The chain uses TRBV29-1 and TRBJ2-2; D possibly corresponds to TRBD1 (6 bases). Germline values: CDR1 SQVTM, CDR2 ANQGSEA. The length of the CDR3 is 14 residues. The V and J ends lost 6 bases and 0 bases respectively, with 11 bases between them. The CDR3 is CSVITGSNTGELFF. CDR3 nucleotide sequence: TGCAGCGTCATAACAGGGTCGAACACCGGGGAGCTGTTTTTT.

This clonotype was observed a few times. The genes are TRBV27 and TRBJ2-3; no clear D gene. CDR3 size: 11 residues. Trimming took 10 bases from V and 8 from J, leaving 13 bases between them. CDR1 MNHEY and CDR2 SMNVEV come from the germline V gene (reference sequence). The CDR3: CATSFEVTQYF. The CDR3, as DNA: TGTGCCACTTCTTTTGAGGTTACGCAGTATTTT.

This clonotype was recorded many times. The rearrangement joins TRBV7-2 to TRBJ1-3, with TRBD1 matching 7 bases. This CDR3 has 15 amino acids. From germline, CDR1 is SGHTA and CDR2 FQGNSA. Trimming at V came to 4 bases and at J to 0 bases, leaving 3 bases not matched to a gene. The CDR3 DNA reads TGTGCCAGCAGCTGGGGACAGCACTCTGGAAACACCATATATTTT. Translation: CASSWGQHSGNTIYF.

This clonotype occurred a few times. The rearrangement links TRBV10-3 to TRBJ1-3; weak D call: TRBD1 (6 bases). The germline V and J ends were trimmed by 6 bases and 1 base, with 10 bases remaining between them. The V gene's germline CDR1 is ENHRY and CDR2 SYGVKD. The CDR3 loop spans 14 amino acids. The CDR3 here is CAIRDSRSGNTIYF. DNA for the CDR3: TGTGCCATCAGGGACAGCCGATCTGGAAACACCATATATTTT.